What follows describes a single TCR beta chain. Its cognate antigen has yet to be identified. Base quality data are lacking; no much larger clone is found one base away. The CDR3 contains 17 residues, cysteine and phenylalanine counted. The retained sequence is limited to the CDR3, 51 bases, with the frame set at the first base. Trimming leaves V shorter by 2 bases and J shorter by 1 base, with the junction holding 4 bases beyond the gene matches. For CDR1 and CDR2, the germline V gene lists SGHRS and YFSETQ. Library preparation employed the immunoSEQ multiplex PCR assay. The multiplex PCR relied on a mix of 60 forward primers for TCR Vbeta segments and 13 reverse primers for TCR Jbeta segments. The CDR3 region of rearranged TCR beta genes was amplified from genomic DNA by a multiplex PCR assay. The amplified TCR beta libraries were sequenced on the Illumina HiSeq System as 87-base-pair reads. The original pipeline was this. A later analysis tallied about 77 million unique TCR beta chains across the 600 to 700 repertoires, and around 10 million of those chains were shared by two or more donors. A nearest-neighbor algorithm error-corrected the raw reads and collapsed the reads into unique sequences, merging closely related sequences to remove PCR and sequencing errors. V, D and J gene segments were assigned by aligning CDR3 sequences to IMGT reference sequences. Each retained sequence needed at least a six-nucleotide match to both a V gene segment and a J gene segment. Rearrangements were classified as productive when the CDR3 lacked stop codons and remained in frame with V and J, and all other rearrangements were classified as non-productive. CDR3 was defined by IMGT convention, running from the second conserved V-encoded cysteine to the conserved J-encoded phenylalanine. Sequences without an unambiguous match to a single V gene segment were excluded from the earlier analysis of several hundred of the donors. In an earlier analysis of approximately 500 of the donors, a V segment was called functional when productive rearrangements were above 56.7%, and segregating when the standard deviation between donors exceeded 5%. To diagnose cytomegalovirus status from the catalog of TCR beta chain sequences, a statistical classification framework was built. In a later analysis, V and J genes were assigned by comparing TCR nucleotide sequences against IMGT/GENE-DB human TR gene sequences. The TCRdist pipeline was used in a later analysis to assign CDR3 sequences and most-parsimonious VDJ recombination scenarios. In a later analysis, every TCR beta chain was defined by the combination of its CDR3 amino acid sequence and its V-gene family, and reads without a unique V-gene family were dropped. To address suspected cross-contamination and a sequencing artifact, a later analysis removed approximately 600 highly shared, low-generation-probability nucleotide sequences. In a later analysis, a clonal expansion index for each public chain was calculated from normalized within-repertoire ranks of inferred template counts. In a later analysis, generation probabilities were computed using a VDJ recombination model fitted to out-of-frame rearrangements, and the results were checked against IGoR. In a later analysis, TCR-TCR, TCR-HLA and TCR-CMV co-occurrence was scored with hypergeometric tests, and a repertoire-size bias correction was applied to TCR pairs. A later analysis estimated false discovery rates by permuting HLA or CMV assignments 20 times. A later analysis grouped co-occurring TCRs with DBSCAN, adding TCRdist sequence similarity when clustering within HLA-allele-positive subsets. Repertoires with fewer than 30,000 or more than 120,000 public chains were left out of co-occurrence clustering, as were a handful of repertoires with anomalous nucleotide sharing. Imported from immuneACCESS, the table was reduced by TCRdb to in-frame sequences with V and J called. These copies leave out some clones; in studies compared against another copy, an unresolved V gene accounts for under half, and the cause of the remainder is not known. V and J calls and clone size are those listed in that table; D and trimming were worked out from the DNA. The sample profile shows approximately 130,000 clones; approximately 85% of them were found once. The biggest ten clones account for over 6.5% of the sample.

The data originate from a study of cytomegalovirus exposure and HLA in healthy donors (TCRdb year 2017). At the level of the whole study: An earlier analysis of about 560 of the donors reported 250 to 350 Gb of sequence data and around 110 million unique TCR beta sequences obtained from roughly 170 million T cells. An early release that covered some 630 HLA-typed donors contained around 300 gigabases of sequencing data and 85 million to 100 million unique TCR sequences. Of the roughly 400 genotyped donors, approximately 80% fell in the genetic ancestry cluster associated with self-reported Caucasian donors. The aim of the study was to test whether cataloging public T cell receptors could identify signatures of past pathogen exposure. The study profiled the T cell repertoires of around 700 subjects by immunosequencing and related them to cytomegalovirus serostatus. Along with the roughly 670-subject first cohort, a separate validation cohort of more than 90 different subjects was used. High-throughput TCR immunosequencing, statistical association of individual TCRs with disease status, and machine learning were combined to predict cytomegalovirus infection status. To study patterns of TCR occurrence, a later analysis re-analyzed previously published TCR beta repertoires from around 700 donors and added high-resolution HLA genotyping. Rather than using new phenotypic data, the later analysis identified candidate immune exposures from TCR beta sequences and from how often those sequences occurred across donors. In an earlier analysis of several hundred of the donors, high-throughput TCR beta sequencing was used to judge whether each TCR beta V gene segment behaved as functional or pseudogenic. Alongside the repertoire data, information on donor age, sex, ethnicity and CMV serostatus was compiled. Genome-wide SNP genotypes for about 55% of the roughly 670 donors were used in a later genetic analysis, which treated that subset as a discovery cohort. Every discovery cohort repertoire had been produced on one sequencing platform. HLA typing covered class I and class II loci at four-digit resolution. Typing coverage varied by locus: roughly 620-640 donors for A, B, C, DRB1 and DQB1; approximately 560 for DQA1; over 600 for DPA1; some 470 for DPB1. About five DR-DQ haplotypes were treated as single units for association and clustering because of strong linkage in the cohort. On average, roughly 240,000 unique TCR beta nucleotide sequences were sequenced per donor among 398 genotyped donors of the cohort, with about 17% of those sequences being non-productive. Broader findings and caveats from the paper: The 87-base-pair reads could not distinguish some IMGT-functional V segments, including TRBV6-2 and TRBV6-3, so those segments were excluded. According to a later genetic analysis, donors in an Asian-associated ancestry cluster had fewer N-insertions in productive TCRs than the approximately 670-donor mean. Several of the top co-occurrence clusters appeared to be linked to parvovirus B19, influenza, CMV and Epstein-Barr virus, according to a later analysis. Because counts were too low, more than 15 rarely observed V segments, including chromosome 9 orphons, were left out of the earlier analysis of some 600 of the donors. CMV serostatus was the only immune exposure information available for the cohort. The classifier was reported to diagnose cytomegalovirus status with high specificity and sensitivity in both the original cohort and the validation cohort. At a false discovery rate of 0.05, a later analysis linked 16,951 TCR beta sequences to specific HLA alleles. The study gave a list of about 150 TCR beta chains associated with cytomegalovirus. Correlated functional status among segregating V segments might reflect linkage disequilibrium, but an unknown experimental factor could not be ruled out. Strong co-occurrence of HLA alleles, especially DR and DQ, made assigning TCR associations to individual alleles difficult. A later analysis found that TCR association rates varied across HLA loci, with DRB1 alleles showing the most associated TCRs and HLA-C alleles the fewest. In a later analysis, HLA-associated TCR beta chains showed more clonal expansion and lower generation probabilities than non-associated chains that were equally common. Only TCR beta chains were sequenced in this cohort, and the absence of alpha or paired-chain data limited detectable features. A cluster of highly shared sequence variants was judged likely to be a technical artifact of the sequencing pipeline. Because HLA typing was missing for some donors at each locus, association tests included only the typed subset. An association between a missense DCLRE1C variant and V-gene and J-gene trimming of TCR beta chains was found in a later genetic analysis and replicated in an independent cohort. According to a later analysis, most CMV-associated TCR beta chains appeared to be HLA-restricted, and the HLA associations seemed to be driven largely by CMV exposure. In an earlier analysis of around 600 of the donors, most TCR beta V segments appeared in productive rearrangements about 87% or about 30% of the time, broadly matching IMGT annotations. While some public TCRs were present in many individuals, most TCR sequences turned up only very rarely across donors. A further reported finding was that TCR beta sequences accurately predicted the HLA-A and HLA-B alleles for most subjects in the first cohort. It was suggested by the authors that the approach could potentially be generalized to other disease states and immunological phenotypes. The presence/absence analyses assumed that sequencing depth was roughly uniform across donors, and that assumption may not be true. In vitro tests confirmed that a few of the cytomegalovirus-associated TCR beta chains recognize cytomegalovirus antigens.

The cohort comprised several hundred healthy bone marrow donors. At the time of sampling, all cohort members were nominally healthy, though unrecorded immune exposures were likely present. The donor was CMV seropositive and belonged to the group of 250 to 300 seropositive cohort members. A peripheral blood sample was collected from each donor, and TCR beta sequencing was performed on peripheral blood mononuclear cells. Genomic DNA was extracted from the blood cell samples with the Qiagen DNeasy Blood Extraction Kit. The sequence derives from a woman in her thirties in good health and CMV-seropositive. Sequencing input: PBMCs. The chain links TRBV5-1 with TRBJ2-1, and 12 junction bases match TRBD2. The bases are TGCGCCAGCAGCTTCGCTAGCGGGAGGGATTCCTACAATGAGCAGTTCTTC. It specifies CASSFASGRDSYNEQFF.